These 3 T cell receptor beta chains originate from one sample sequenced in a study of blood T cells in healthy people across ages. The authors ran a second PCR of 7 to 11 cycles using a sample-barcoded 5' primer and a J-beta primer mix. TCRdb ran MiXCR on the 5' RACE reads and lists one entry per CDR3 protein. Of some 550,000 distinct CDR3 sequences listed, under 55% are singletons. Sequenced sample: blood. Source of these receptors: an elderly man in good health.

This clonotype turned up a few times. The chain links TRBV5-4 to TRBJ2-3; 8 bases align to TRBD1. Trimming removed 4 bases from V and 4 bases from J; junction bases left unmatched: 11. The germline gives CDR1 SGHNT, CDR2 YYREEE (reference sequence). The CDR3 contains 16 residues. The CDR3 bases are TGTGCCAGCAGCCCCACCTCGGACAGGGCGGCAGATACGCAGTATTTT. Residues: CASSPTSDRAADTQYF.

This clonotype came up a few times. The chain carries TRBV3-1 and TRBJ2-1; TRBD2 matches at 11 bases. V shed 1 base, J shed 5 bases, and the junction held 7 bases outside the gene matches. The length of the CDR3 is 17 residues. The germline gives CDR1 LGHDT, CDR2 YNNKEL (reference sequence). This CDR3 is CASSQGVASGGNNEQFF. DNA of the CDR3: TGTGCCAGCAGCCAAGGTGTGGCTAGCGGGGGGAACAATGAGCAGTTCTTC.

This clonotype was observed a handful of times. V is TRBV20-1 and J is TRBJ2-7; 13 nucleotides match TRBD2. The J call may be in error: the DNA end matches TRBJ2-5 better. CDR3 length: 17 amino acids. Germline V CDR1 and CDR2: DFQATT, SNEGSKA (reference sequence). The CDR3 protein is CSAREPIGLAGAETQYF. The CDR3 nucleotides are TGCAGTGCTAGAGAACCCATAGGACTAGCGGGAGCTGAGACCCAGTACTTC.